This T cell receptor beta chain was recorded in a study of T cells after yellow fever vaccination. Overall study results and limits: Detected again after the booster were most primary-vaccination clones, at 96% CD4 and about 89% CD8.

This clonotype was recorded at least ten times. Its antigen is not identified. CDR3 length equals 15 residues. Germline lookup yields CDR1 DFQATT and CDR2 SNEGSKA (reference sequence). V lost 5 bases to trimming and J lost 5 bases; unmatched junction nucleotides: 11. Via MiXCR, TCRdb re-called the 5' RACE reads, giving one row per CDR3 protein. Of about 360,000 distinct CDR3 sequences listed, approximately 5.7% were seen once; the top ten hold about 15%. J is TRBJ2-5 and V is TRBV20-1, with 10 bases identical to TRBD1. The clonotype was recovered from a man aged 25-45 years who received the YFV17D yellow fever vaccine. The sample in question was PBMCs, obtained 5 days after the yellow fever booster vaccination. CDR3 DNA sequence: TGCAGTGCTCTACCTCGGACAGGGGGATGGGAGACCCAGTACTTC. Protein: CSALPRTGGWETQYF.